This is a list of T cell receptor beta chains from one sample in a study of beta chain features in type 1 diabetes. Data came from immunoSEQ multiplex PCR; TCRdb stores just in-frame clones and leaves some out. This sample has 250,000 to 300,000 clones, with roughly 25% found just once. The sequenced material came from naive CD4+ T cells from blood. The receptors stem from a woman aged 30 to 39 with type 1 diabetes. The conserved cysteine and the conserved F or W are not part of the CDR3 here. Each record gives: CDR3 protein, V gene, J gene.

CDR3aa: ASSVVGRDQETQY; v_gene: TRBV9; j_gene: TRBJ2-5
CDR3aa: AVRPGQVAYEQY; v_gene: TRBV7-9; j_gene: TRBJ2-7
CDR3aa: ASSLDTKNIQY; v_gene: TRBV7-9; j_gene: TRBJ2-4
CDR3aa: ASSARRDYNEQF; v_gene: TRBV6-7; j_gene: TRBJ2-1
CDR3aa: ASSVRPSLAGLDYGYT; v_gene: TRBV9; j_gene: TRBJ1-2
CDR3aa: ASSFEGYEQY; v_gene: TRBV28; j_gene: TRBJ2-7
CDR3aa: ASTLLGASQETQY; v_gene: TRBV7-9; j_gene: TRBJ2-5
CDR3aa: ASSSGTGREQY; v_gene: TRBV7-9; j_gene: TRBJ2-7
CDR3aa: ASSDRAQH; v_gene: TRBV28; j_gene: TRBJ1-5
CDR3aa: ASSRGQAGNTIY; v_gene: TRBV7-2; j_gene: TRBJ1-3
CDR3aa: ASSRGASEAF; v_gene: TRBV7-9; j_gene: TRBJ1-1
CDR3aa: SVAPGGLGYT; v_gene: TRBV29-1; j_gene: TRBJ1-2
CDR3aa: AWGTGTIITSYNEQF; v_gene: TRBV30; j_gene: TRBJ2-1
CDR3aa: ATSRFLDSYEQY; v_gene: TRBV15; j_gene: TRBJ2-7
CDR3aa: ASRSYNEQF; v_gene: TRBV7-2; j_gene: TRBJ2-1
CDR3aa: AWTWTGSHYT; v_gene: TRBV30; j_gene: TRBJ1-2
CDR3aa: ASGLLGGSVYEQY; v_gene: TRBV12-5; j_gene: TRBJ2-7
CDR3aa: AIKTELEQY; v_gene: TRBV10-3; j_gene: TRBJ2-7
CDR3aa: ASSTNQGGQQY; v_gene: TRBV5-1; j_gene: TRBJ2-7
CDR3aa: ASSSLGLAEQETQY; v_gene: TRBV5-4; j_gene: TRBJ2-5
CDR3aa: ASSLGDSGPYNEQF; v_gene: TRBV7-2; j_gene: TRBJ2-1